The present T cell receptor beta chain was sequenced within a study of cytomegalovirus exposure and HLA in healthy donors. Regarding the study as a whole: Within a later analysis, the majority of CMV-associated TCR beta chains appeared HLA-restricted. Researchers catalogued 160 or so TCR beta chains as cytomegalovirus-associated. The number of N-insertions in an Asian-associated ancestry cluster was reportedly below the approximately 680-donor mean in a later analysis. Beyond CMV serostatus, there was no information to go on about immune exposure.

Primers for the PCR totalled 60 Vbeta and 13 Jbeta. The method was immunoSEQ multiplex PCR; TCRdb's version includes in-frame clones alone and lacks a portion of them. The profile shows 35,000 to 50,000 clones, under 70% of them singletons. Trimming took 1 base from V and 5 from J, leaving 8 bases between them. The germline CDR1 and CDR2 sequences are SGHTA and FQGNSA. The CDR3 extends over 13 amino acids. A note on this clone: Its antigen remains unidentified.

The sequence derives from a man aged 55 to 69 in good health and CMV-seropositive. The material sequenced was PBMCs. The genes are TRBV7-2 and TRBJ2-5, with D uncertain. The DNA for the CDR3 is TGTGCCAGCAGCTTAGTCCCGTCGGAGACCCAGTACTTC. Protein sequence: CASSLVPSETQYF.